These 29 T cell receptor beta chains were sequenced from one sample in a study of naive and memory T cell subsets. An oligonucleotide containing a UMI was ligated to the 3' end of TCR cDNA. Amplification of ligated cDNA took four PCR rounds with SP2 and nested alpha and beta constant primers. One entry per CDR3 protein, called by TCRdb with MiXCR from the 5' RACE reads. The sample consists of about 32,000 distinct CDR3 sequences, over 15% of them appearing once. The receptors stem from a female donor in good health.

There are many counts of this clonotype. V gene TRBV29-1 combines with J gene TRBJ2-5, with D possibly being TRBD1 (5 bases). The V end lost 7 bases, the J end lost 5 bases, and 20 bases lay between the germline ends. This CDR3 region has 14 residues. CDR1 is SQVTM, CDR2 ANQGSEA, per germline. The CDR3 sequence is CSAEMIGAGETQYF. The DNA of the CDR3 is TGCAGCGCCGAAATGATTGGGGCCGGGGAGACCCAGTACTTC.

J is TRBJ1-2 and V is TRBV6-5; D remains ambiguous. Germline V gene lookup returns CDR1 MNHEY and CDR2 SVGAGI. V lost 6 bases and J 0 bases, leaving 8 bases between the germline ends. CDR3 length equals 13 residues. CDR3 nucleotide sequence: TGTGCCAGCAGGCGGTCAGCTAACTATGGCTACACCTTC. Protein: CASRRSANYGYTF.

This chain joins TRBV7-2 and TRBJ2-1; 16 nucleotides line up with TRBD2. The trim removed 4 bases at V and 4 bases at J, leaving 16 bases unmatched. Germline V gene data show CDR1 as SGHTA and CDR2 as FQGNSA. The CDR3 extends over 21 amino acids. CDR3 amino acids: CASSSPGRGLAGGLQYNEQFF. CDR3 DNA: TGTGCCAGCAGCTCCCCAGGTAGGGGACTAGCGGGGGGGCTGCAATACAATGAGCAGTTCTTC.

This clonotype came up many times. The chain is built from TRBV20-1 and TRBJ2-1; D not resolved. Germline V CDR1 and CDR2: DFQATT, SNEGSKA (reference sequence). There are 12 residues in the CDR3. V was pared by 6 bases and J by 9 bases, with 15 bases between. The CDR3 is CSADSPLGEQFF. As DNA, the CDR3 is TGCAGTGCCGATAGTCCCCTTGGTGAGCAGTTCTTC.

This clonotype has at least ten counts. V and J are TRBV20-1 and TRBJ1-4; a possible D gene is TRBD1 (6 bases). The CDR3 has 13 residues. Germline CDR1 reads DFQATT; CDR2 reads SNEGSKA (reference sequence). The V and J ends lost 6 bases and 8 bases respectively, with 16 bases between them. CDR3 DNA: TGCAGTGCGGCGGACAGAGGGTTGGAAAAACTGTTTTTT. It is translated as CSAADRGLEKLFF.

The chain uses TRBV29-1 and TRBJ2-4; no firm D call. Between the trimmed V and J ends, which lost 5 bases and 5 bases, there was a span of 7 bases. The CDR3 has 11 residues. Per the germline V gene, CDR1 is SQVTM and CDR2 is ANQGSEA. The CDR3 sequence: CSVRQENIQYF. In DNA form, the CDR3 reads TGCAGCGTTCGACAAGAAAACATTCAGTACTTC.

Worth noting for this clonotype: This may come from a read error, since a much larger clone is one base off. The DNA for the CDR3 is TGCAGTGCTAGAGGACAGGGTTGCGAAAAACTGTTTTTT. This sequence encodes CSARGQGCEKLFF. The chain recombines TRBV20-1 with TRBJ1-4; TRBD1 matches 7 bases. The germline V gene has CDR1 DFQATT and CDR2 SNEGSKA (reference sequence). The J segment lost 8 bases and the V segment lost 1 base, leaving 4 bases of the junction unmatched. The length of the CDR3 is 13 residues.

This clonotype is a singleton in its sample. V is TRBV7-2 and J is TRBJ2-7, with 13 bases matching TRBD2. The J segment lost 5 bases and the V segment lost 4 bases, leaving 5 bases of the junction unmatched. From germline, CDR1 is SGHTA and CDR2 FQGNSA. The CDR3 is made up of 15 amino acids. CDR3 in amino acids: CASSSGLAGSHEQYF. DNA of the CDR3: TGTGCCAGCAGCTCGGGACTAGCGGGGTCTCACGAGCAGTACTTC.

This clonotype appeared many times. The chain links TRBV20-1 to TRBJ2-7; 7 bases are a match to TRBD2. This CDR3 comprises 16 residues. Germline V CDR1 and CDR2: DFQATT, SNEGSKA (reference sequence). The V segment lost 3 bases and the J segment 1 base; nucleotides outside the gene matches: 12. In DNA, the CDR3 is TGCAGTGCTAGGACCAGGAGGTCTAGCGGATCCTACGAGCAGTACTTC. Its protein product is CSARTRRSSGSYEQYF.

This chain uses TRBV12-3 or TRBV12-4 with TRBJ1-1; 8 positions agree with TRBD1. This CDR3 has 15 amino acids. J was trimmed by 3 bases and V by 6 bases; bases with no gene match: 9. The CDR3: CASRTGQGRYTEAFF. CDR3 nucleotides: TGTGCCAGCAGAACCGGACAGGGACGTTACACTGAAGCTTTCTTT.

V and J are TRBV5-5 and TRBJ2-7; 9 bases are shared with TRBD2. Germline trimming cut 0 bases from V and 6 bases from J; bases unmatched to any gene: 10. Per the germline V gene, CDR1 is SGHKS and CDR2 is YYEKEE (reference sequence). The CDR3 is 16 amino acids. The CDR3 sequence is CASSLDRGGALGEQYF. The CDR3 bases are TGTGCCAGCAGCTTGGATCGCGGGGGGGCACTGGGCGAGCAGTACTTC.

A few counts support this clonotype. V gene TRBV20-1 combines with J gene TRBJ2-5; 9 nucleotides line up with TRBD2. The CDR3 spans 14 residues. Unmatched junction bases numbered 6, after V lost 4 bases and J lost 3 bases. Germline assignment: CDR1 DFQATT and CDR2 SNEGSKA (reference sequence). The CDR3: CSATRGGGKETQYF. CDR3 bases: TGCAGTGCTACGCGCGGGGGGGGAAAAGAGACCCAGTACTTC.

This sequence joins TRBV20-1 and TRBJ2-2; D perhaps matches TRBD2 (7 bases). V lost 7 bases and J lost 2, with 14 bases in between. Germline V lookup: CDR1 DFQATT, CDR2 SNEGSKA (reference sequence). CDR3 length: 14 residues. This chain's CDR3 is CSVSRGPNTGELFF. The CDR3 DNA sequence: TGCAGTGTCTCGCGGGGGCCTAACACCGGGGAGCTGTTTTTT.

The genes are TRBV7-2 and TRBJ2-3, with D perhaps TRBD2 (6 bases). This CDR3 is 13 amino acids long. The germline gives CDR1 SGHTA, CDR2 FQGNSA. Trimming removed 2 bases from V and 10 bases from J, with 13 bases in between. The CDR3 loop reads CASSLTGERAQYF. CDR3 bases: TGTGCCAGCAGCTTAACGGGGGAACGGGCGCAGTATTTT.

This clonotype was detected ten times or more. The V call is TRBV4-1, the J call TRBJ1-1, with D hard to call. V dropped 1 base and J dropped 4 bases, with 10 bases sitting between them. The CDR3 runs 14 residues. CDR1 MGHRA and CDR2 YSYEKL come from the germline V gene. The CDR3 loop reads CASSQAGGGTEAFF. CDR3 bases: TGCGCCAGCAGCCAAGCGGGAGGTGGCACTGAAGCTTTCTTT.

This clonotype was counted ten times or more. The V call is TRBV6-5, the J call TRBJ2-2; D unclear. The CDR3 totals 15 residues. The V gene lost 5 bases and the J gene lost 1 base, with 11 bases spanning the gap. CDR1 is MNHEY and CDR2 is SVGAGI in the germline V gene. This CDR3 is CASSRALVNTGELFF. The CDR3 region has the DNA TGTGCCAGCAGTAGGGCGCTAGTGAACACCGGGGAGCTGTTTTTT.

This clonotype was recorded a few times. The chain couples TRBV20-1 to TRBJ1-5; D remains unclear. Trimming stripped 0 bases from V and 0 bases from J, with 6 bases between. This CDR3 has 14 amino acids. CDR1 and CDR2 (germline): DFQATT, SNEGSKA (reference sequence). CDR3 DNA sequence: TGCAGTGCTAGAGAAGATTATAGCAATCAGCCCCAGCATTTT. Translating gives CSAREDYSNQPQHF.

This chain joins TRBV7-3 and TRBJ2-2; possibly TRBD2 for D (6 bases). The V end lost 6 bases, the J end lost 1 base, and 12 bases lay between the germline ends. CDR3 size: 15 residues. CDR1 and CDR2 (germline): SGHTA, FQGTGA. The DNA for the CDR3 is TGTGCCAGCAGTTCGGGACTCCTGAACACCGGGGAGCTGTTTTTT. Protein product: CASSSGLLNTGELFF.

A few counts support this clonotype. The chain uses TRBV13 and TRBJ1-2; D is ambiguous. Germline loops: CDR1 PRHDT, CDR2 FYEKMQ (reference sequence). Trimming pared 2 bases from V and 6 bases from J, leaving 7 bases between. There are 12 residues in the CDR3. The CDR3 sequence is CASSLRHHGYTF. CDR3 bases: TGTGCCAGCAGCTTACGGCATCATGGCTACACCTTC.

This rearrangement joins TRBV4-2 to TRBJ1-5; TRBD1 matches at 7 bases. Germline V lookup: CDR1 LGHNA, CDR2 YNFKEQ. The CDR3 totals 15 residues. The ends lost 6 bases at V and 1 base at J; junction bases unmatched: 6. In DNA form, the CDR3 reads TGTGCCAGCAGACCGACAGGGCCCAGCAATCAGCCCCAGCATTTT. Its translation: CASRPTGPSNQPQHF.

Only a few counts were recorded for this clonotype. This chain uses TRBV6-1 with TRBJ1-5, with D perhaps matching TRBD1 (6 bases). Germline CDR1 is MNHNS and CDR2 is SASEGT. The CDR3 totals 16 residues. The V gene lost 6 bases and the J gene lost 6 bases, with 21 bases spanning the gap. The CDR3 spells CASSSGAGGHGQPQHF. CDR3 DNA: TGTGCCAGCAGCTCAGGGGCGGGGGGGCACGGTCAGCCCCAGCATTTT.

J is TRBJ2-7 and V is TRBV25-1; tentatively, D is TRBD1 (6 bases). This CDR3 is 14 amino acids long. Trimming removed 3 bases from V and 3 bases from J, with 12 bases in between. Per the germline V gene, CDR1 is MGHDK and CDR2 is SYGVNS. The CDR3 DNA follows: TGTGCCAGCAGTGATCGCCGCAGGGGCTACGAGCAGTACTTC. Amino acid sequence: CASSDRRRGYEQYF.

This chain uses TRBV27 with TRBJ1-5; D gene ambiguous. The CDR3 totals 15 residues. Trimming took 5 bases from V and 0 from J, leaving 11 bases between them. The germline gives CDR1 MNHEY, CDR2 SMNVEV (reference sequence). The CDR3: CASSHRTDSNQPQHF. CDR3 sequence (DNA): TGTGCCAGCAGTCACCGGACGGATAGCAATCAGCCCCAGCATTTT.

The chain employs TRBV5-1 and TRBJ1-2; D gene uncertain. The germline V and J ends were trimmed by 0 bases and 6 bases, with 6 bases remaining between them. CDR1 is SGHRS and CDR2 is YFSETQ in the germline V gene. The CDR3 runs 12 residues. The CDR3 sequence is CASSLDGDGYTF. The CDR3, as DNA: TGCGCCAGCAGCTTGGATGGCGATGGCTACACCTTC.

The table lists this clonotype with a few counts. V usage is TRBV7-6 and J usage is TRBJ2-3; 10 bases fit TRBD2. CDR1 SGHVS and CDR2 FNYEAQ come from the germline V gene. With V trimmed by 5 bases and J by 0 bases, 5 bases remained unmatched. The CDR3 is 16 amino acids. CDR3 DNA sequence: TGTGCCAGCAGCCTCGAGCGGGGGGGCAGCACAGATACGCAGTATTTT. It encodes CASSLERGGSTDTQYF.

This chain connects TRBV5-1 to TRBJ1-1; D call uncertain. CDR1 and CDR2 (germline): SGHRS, YFSETQ. V dropped 2 bases and J dropped 3 bases, with 14 bases sitting between them. The CDR3 contains 15 residues. The chain's CDR3 is CASSLRVGGDTEAFF. DNA of the CDR3: TGCGCCAGCAGCTTAAGGGTTGGTGGAGACACTGAAGCTTTCTTT.

Within the sample, this clonotype is medium-sized. This chain uses TRBV11-2 with TRBJ2-7; 8 nucleotides match TRBD1. Germline V gives CDR1 SGHAT, CDR2 FQNNGV. J was trimmed by 5 bases and V by 6 bases; bases with no gene match: 18. This CDR3 region has 17 residues. The CDR3 DNA is TGTGCCAGCAGTCCGGGTCCCTGGCAGGGGGCATCCGACGAGCAGTACTTC. This translates into CASSPGPWQGASDEQYF. The entire variable domain, with the rest obtained from reference TRBV11-2 and TRBJ2-7, is as follows: EAGVAQSPRYKIIEKRQSVAFWCNPISGHATLYWYQQILGQGPKLLIQFQNNGVVDDSQLPKDRFSAERLKGVDSTLKIQPAKLEDSAVYLCASSPGPWQGASDEQYFGPGTRLTVT.

This clonotype is medium-sized in the sample. The chain couples TRBV20-1 to TRBJ2-1; 11 bases are shared with TRBD2. V trimming: 0 bases; J trimming: 4 bases; junction bases outside the gene matches: 8. The germline gives CDR1 DFQATT, CDR2 SNEGSKA (reference sequence). The CDR3 sequence is 17 residues long. The CDR3 sequence is CSARDLAGLAGYNEQFF. The CDR3 DNA is TGCAGTGCTAGAGATCTTGCAGGACTAGCGGGTTACAATGAGCAGTTCTTC.

This clonotype was counted many times. V is TRBV6-1 and J is TRBJ2-3; 7 nucleotides agree with TRBD2. The CDR3 is 15 amino acids. Germline assignment: CDR1 MNHNS and CDR2 SASEGT. After removal of 3 bases from V and 2 bases from J, the junction contained 5 bases not matched to a gene. CDR3 DNA sequence: TGTGCCAGCAGTGAGTCTAGCGGACTCACAGATACGCAGTATTTT. As protein: CASSESSGLTDTQYF.